The 28 T cell receptor beta chains below all came from one sample that was sequenced in a study of T cell responses to AZD1222 COVID-19 vaccine. Measured with immunoSEQ multiplex PCR; TCRdb has only the in-frame clones, and not every one. The sample has 120,000 to 150,000 clones; 88% are singletons. The sample in question was peripheral blood, obtained 28 days after the second AZD1222 dose. All receptors derive from an adult who received the AZD1222 COVID-19 vaccine.

The CDR3 DNA reads TGTGCCAGCAGCCCGACCAACACCGGGGAGCTGTTTTTT. This gives the protein CASSPTNTGELFF. The chain recombines TRBV4-2 with TRBJ2-2, with D uncertain. The length of the CDR3 is 13 residues. The V and J ends lost 4 bases and 2 bases respectively, with 5 bases between them. Germline loops: CDR1 LGHNA, CDR2 YNFKEQ.

The chain links TRBV11-3 to TRBJ1-1; D remains unclear. Trimming took 5 bases from V and 5 from J, leaving 9 bases between them. From germline, CDR1 is SGHNT and CDR2 YENEEA. The CDR3 is 12 residues long. The DNA of the CDR3 is TGTGCCAGCAGCCCGGGCACGACTGAAGCTTTCTTT. This encodes CASSPGTTEAFF.

This chain joins TRBV2 and TRBJ2-1, with a possible D match to TRBD2 (6 bases). Germline lookup yields CDR1 SNHLY and CDR2 FYNNEI. The CDR3 is made up of 11 amino acids. The V and J ends lost 7 bases and 9 bases respectively, with 10 bases between them. The CDR3 protein is CASTLEGEQFF. DNA for the CDR3: TGTGCCAGCACCCTGGAGGGTGAGCAGTTCTTC.

The CDR3 nucleotides read TGTGCCAGCTCACCGGGACAGGGGCCGGATGGCTACACCTTC. It specifies CASSPGQGPDGYTF. V gene TRBV18 combines with J gene TRBJ1-2; 10 bases are shared with TRBD1. This CDR3 is built from 14 residues. Germline CDR1 reads KGHSH; CDR2 reads LQKENI. With 3 bases clipped from V and 6 bases from J, the junction kept 4 bases outside the gene matches.

The V gene is TRBV5-5, the J gene TRBJ2-3; 9 bases line up with TRBD2. From germline, CDR1 is SGHKS and CDR2 YYEKEE (reference sequence). Trimming removed 3 bases from V and 3 bases from J; junction bases left unmatched: 5. CDR3 size: 15 residues. CDR3 coding DNA: TGTGCCAGCAGCTCGCGGGGGGGCCTGACAGATACGCAGTATTTT. It yields the protein CASSSRGGLTDTQYF. The whole variable domain, remainder taken from reference TRBV5-5 and TRBJ2-3, is DAGVTQSPTHLIKTRGQQVTLRCSPISGHKSVSWYQQVLGQGPQFIFQYYEKEERGRGNFPDRFSARQFPNYSSELNVNALLLGDSALYLCASSSRGGLTDTQYFGPGTRLTVL.

The CDR3 loop is CASIYSMGAEAFF. CDR3 nucleotides: TGTGCCAGCATCTACAGTATGGGGGCTGAAGCTTTCTTT. J is TRBJ1-1 and V is TRBV28, with TRBD1 as a possible D gene (5 bases). This CDR3 is 13 amino acids long. Trimming left V 7 bases short and J 6 bases short, with 15 bases between. CDR1 MDHEN and CDR2 SYDVKM come from the germline V gene.

The sample holds one count of this clone. V gene TRBV5-1 combines with J gene TRBJ2-3; D may be TRBD2 (5 bases). Germline lookup yields CDR1 SGHRS and CDR2 YFSETQ. V dropped 4 bases and J dropped 14 bases, with 17 bases sitting between them. The CDR3 spans 12 residues. The CDR3 DNA follows: TGCGCCAGCAGCGACCTTGAGGGCCCTTGGTATTTT. The encoded protein is CASSDLEGPWYF.

The chain couples TRBV28 to TRBJ2-5, with 11 bases aligning to TRBD1. The junction had 2 bases not matched to a gene; V was cut back by 3 bases and J by 5 bases. This CDR3 has 14 residues. Per the germline V gene, CDR1 is MDHEN and CDR2 is SYDVKM. Here the CDR3 reads CASSFGQGAETQYF. The CDR3 nucleotides read TGTGCCAGCAGTTTTGGACAGGGGGCTGAGACCCAGTACTTC.

This chain uses TRBV19 with TRBJ1-1; D is ambiguous. The ends were cut back, 1 base at V and 4 bases at J, with 10 bases in the middle. Germline lookup yields CDR1 LNHDA and CDR2 SQIVND (reference sequence). CDR3 length: 14 amino acids. The CDR3 coding sequence is TGTGCCAGTAGTATAGGCAACGAGGGCACTGAAGCTTTCTTT. Translation gives CASSIGNEGTEAFF. The full variable domain, its missing parts supplied by reference TRBV19 and TRBJ1-1, is DGGITQSPKYLFRKEGQNVTLSCEQNLNHDAMYWYRQDPGQGLRLIYYSQIVNDFQKGDIAEGYSVSREKKESFPLTVTSAQKNPTAFYLCASSIGNEGTEAFFGQGTRLTVV.

The chain recombines TRBV5-1 with TRBJ1-1; 9 positions match TRBD1. The CDR3 runs to 12 residues. CDR1 is SGHRS and CDR2 is YFSETQ in the germline V gene. V gave up 4 bases and J gave up 8 bases; unmatched junction bases: 3. CDR3 nucleotides: TGCGCCAGCAGCACCGGGACAGGGGAAGCTTTCTTT. It encodes CASSTGTGEAFF. Based on the CDR3 plus reference TRBV5-1 and TRBJ1-1, the full variable domain is KAGVTQTPRYLIKTRGQQVTLSCSPISGHRSVSWYQQTPGQGLQFLFEYFSETQRNKGNFPGRFSGRQFSNSRSEMNVSTLELGDSALYLCASSTGTGEAFFGQGTRLTVV.

J is TRBJ1-2 and V is TRBV7-3; D ambiguous. The CDR3 length is 13 residues. Germline V gene lookup returns CDR1 SGHTA and CDR2 FQGTGA. V was shortened by 0 bases and J by 8 bases, with 10 bases between the two germline ends. The CDR3 is CASSLTTVLGYTF. The CDR3 DNA sequence: TGTGCCAGCAGCTTAACGACGGTGTTGGGCTACACCTTC.

The chain employs TRBV4-2 and TRBJ2-4; TRBD2 aligns across 8 bases. Germline V gene lookup returns CDR1 LGHNA and CDR2 YNFKEQ. V dropped 0 bases and J dropped 0; count of bases not matched to a gene: 13. The CDR3 totals 20 residues. CDR3 residues: CASSQELAGSHILAKNIQYF. CDR3 bases: TGTGCCAGCAGCCAAGAATTAGCGGGGTCCCACATCCTAGCCAAAAACATTCAGTACTTC.

The chain employs TRBV6-2 or TRBV6-3 and TRBJ2-7; 7 bases are shared with TRBD1. Germline V lookup: CDR1 MNHEY, CDR2 SVGEGT. The junction had 9 bases not matched to a gene; V was cut back by 5 bases and J by 2 bases. CDR3 length equals 15 residues. CDR3 nucleotides: TGTGCCAGCAGTATATGGGGGACAGTCACCTACGAGCAGTACTTC. It yields the protein CASSIWGTVTYEQYF.

This clone was seen only once. This chain connects TRBV19 to TRBJ2-3; no reliable D call. Germline CDR1 LNHDA, CDR2 SQIVND (reference sequence). The CDR3 is 12 residues long. With 3 bases removed from V and 6 bases from J, the gap between germline ends came to 7 bases. The CDR3 loop is CASSIPADTQYF. The CDR3 bases are TGTGCCAGTAGTATCCCGGCCGATACGCAGTATTTT.

This clone was recorded only once. J is TRBJ1-1 and V is TRBV6-4, with a tentative D call TRBD1 (5 bases). Germline loops: CDR1 MRHNA, CDR2 SNTAGT. This CDR3 comprises 17 residues. V lost 2 bases and J lost 0, with 16 bases in between. As DNA, the CDR3 is TGTGCCAGCAGTGACGGACATCCTAAGGACGTGAACACTGAAGCTTTCTTT. Translation gives CASSDGHPKDVNTEAFF.

This clone was seen just once. The chain uses TRBV10-3 and TRBJ1-5; TRBD1 is a possible D gene (5 bases). This CDR3 region has 14 residues. The V end was cut by 8 bases, the J end by 0 bases, with 11 bases between. The germline CDR1 and CDR2 sequences are ENHRY and SYGVKD. This CDR3 reads CAIGTVFSNQPQHF. CDR3 DNA: TGTGCCATCGGGACGGTTTTTAGCAATCAGCCCCAGCATTTT.

The CDR3 sequence: CASSYGTGVEKLFF. In nucleotides, the CDR3 is TGTGCCAGCAGTTACGGGACAGGGGTCGAAAAACTGTTTTTT. The V call is TRBV6-5, the J call TRBJ1-4, with 10 bases matching TRBD1. The V gene end was trimmed by 2 bases and the J gene end by 8 bases; junction bases not matched to a gene: 2. The germline gives CDR1 MNHEY, CDR2 SVGAGI. CDR3 length equals 14 residues.

V gene TRBV5-1 combines with J gene TRBJ2-1; 11 bases align to TRBD2. CDR3 size: 17 residues. Losses at the gene ends were 7 bases for V and 10 bases for J; bases not matched to a gene: 19. In germline, CDR1 is SGHRS, CDR2 YFSETQ. The CDR3 DNA follows: TGCGCCAGCGCGTATCCTATAGCGGGAGGGCCTCGTGGGGAGCAGTTCTTC. The encoded protein is CASAYPIAGGPRGEQFF.

The chain couples TRBV19 to TRBJ2-7; 10 positions agree with TRBD2. Trimming took 5 bases from V and 2 from J; bases not matched to a gene: 9. Per germline, CDR1 LNHDA and CDR2 SQIVND (reference sequence). The CDR3 is made up of 16 amino acids. The CDR3 here is CASSGASGSLAYEQYF. The CDR3 nucleotides read TGTGCCAGTAGTGGTGCTAGCGGGAGTCTCGCCTACGAGCAGTACTTC.

The chain combines TRBV28 with TRBJ2-7, with D maybe TRBD1 (6 bases). CDR1 is MDHEN and CDR2 is SYDVKM in the germline V gene. CDR3 length equals 12 residues. The ends were cut back, 7 bases at V and 5 bases at J, with 12 bases in the middle. The CDR3 reads CASIRGSDEQYF. CDR3 bases: TGTGCCAGCATAAGGGGGTCAGACGAGCAGTACTTC.

This clone showed up many times. The gene calls are TRBV5-1 and TRBJ2-7, with D tentatively TRBD1 (7 bases). The CDR3 covers 14 residues. Germline CDR1 is SGHRS and CDR2 is YFSETQ. Trimming took 0 bases from V and 4 from J, leaving 11 bases between them. The CDR3 is CASSLEEGAYEQYF. The CDR3 bases are TGCGCCAGCAGCTTGGAGGAGGGGGCTTACGAGCAGTACTTC.

The V call is TRBV19, the J call TRBJ2-2, with D perhaps matching TRBD1 (5 bases). Germline loops: CDR1 LNHDA, CDR2 SQIVND (reference sequence). This CDR3 comprises 16 residues. Deletions cut 10 bases from V and 3 bases from J, with 21 bases between. CDR3 bases: TGTGCCACCCAGACCGTGAGGACACCCGACACCGGGGAGCTGTTTTTT. This encodes CATQTVRTPDTGELFF.

The gene calls are TRBV14 and TRBJ2-3; D unresolved. The V gene lost 5 bases and the J gene lost 1 base, with 7 bases spanning the gap. Germline V gene data show CDR1 as SGHDN and CDR2 as FVKESK. CDR3 length: 13 residues. This CDR3 is CASSRARTDTQYF. The CDR3, as DNA: TGTGCCAGCAGCAGGGCTCGCACAGATACGCAGTATTTT.

This clone was seen more than once but under ten times. The chain uses TRBV12-3 or TRBV12-4 and TRBJ1-6; TRBD1 is a possible D gene (5 bases). This CDR3 is built from 13 residues. V was trimmed by 7 bases and J by 9 bases, leaving 13 bases between them. CDR3 amino acids: CASKEGTGSPLHF. The DNA for the CDR3 is TGTGCCAGCAAGGAGGGGACCGGTTCACCCCTCCACTTT.

The chain joins TRBV3-1 (or the pseudogene TRBV3-2) to TRBJ1-6; no definite D call. This CDR3 is built from 15 residues. Germline CDR1 reads LGHDT; CDR2 reads YNNKEL (reference sequence). Trimming cost V 0 bases and J 7 bases, with 10 bases left between them. In nucleotides, the CDR3 is TGTGCCAGCAGCCAAGAAGGACTACCCAATTCACCCCTCCACTTT. Translation gives CASSQEGLPNSPLHF.

V gene TRBV10-1 combines with J gene TRBJ1-1, with D hard to call. CDR3 length equals 15 residues. Trimming left V 7 bases short and J 1 base short, with 16 bases between. Germline V lookup: CDR1 WNHNN, CDR2 SYGVQD (reference sequence). CDR3 nucleotide sequence: TGCGCCAGCATTTTAATGAGTGGGAAGAACACTGAAGCTTTCTTT. Protein product: CASILMSGKNTEAFF.

The chain recombines TRBV2 with TRBJ2-1; 10 bases line up with TRBD2. The V segment lost 6 bases and the J segment 3 bases; nucleotides outside the gene matches: 5. CDR3 length: 15 residues. From germline, CDR1 is SNHLY and CDR2 FYNNEI. As DNA, the CDR3 is TGTGCCAGCAGGGCCGGGACTAGCGACTACAATGAGCAGTTCTTC. Translating it yields CASRAGTSDYNEQFF.

In DNA form, the CDR3 reads TGTGCCAGCAGGGTGCTTGGGAACTCTGGAAACACCATATATTTT. It is translated as CASRVLGNSGNTIYF. The chain has TRBV27 and TRBJ1-3; D not certain. This CDR3 has 15 amino acids. The germline V and J ends were trimmed by 6 bases and 0 bases, with 12 bases remaining between them. Germline CDR1 is MNHEY and CDR2 is SMNVEV (reference sequence).